The 30 T cell receptor beta chains reported below all come from one sample, sequenced in a study of T cells in women clearing cervical HPV infection. Here immunoSEQ multiplex PCR was the method, and the copy in TCRdb shows in-frame clones only, minus some. This repertoire includes around 40,000 clones. Material for sequencing was blood buffy coat. The receptor source for this set is a woman between 18 and 69 years old with a cervical HPV16 infection that either progressed to CIN3+ or cleared (not recorded which).

A note on this clone: From the germline J gene comes the end of the CDR3, since the read stops 3 residues before it. This chain joins TRBV24-1 and TRBJ1-2; a weak D match, TRBD1 (5 bases). The V and J ends lost 7 bases and 4 bases respectively, with 12 bases between them. The length of the CDR3 is 13 residues. Germline CDR1 is KGHDR and CDR2 is SFDVKD. CDR3 DNA (partial): TGTGCCACCAGCGCAGGGAACGGCTATGGC. It specifies CATSAGNGYG. The whole CDR3 sequence reads CATSAGNGYGYTF.

The CDR3 loop is CAWDNSNQPQHF. The sequenced CDR3 bases are TGTGCCTGGGACAATAGCAATCAGCCC. The rearrangement links TRBV30 to TRBJ1-5; D gene ambiguous. The read comes to an end 3 residues before the CDR3 does, leaving the germline J gene to fill in the end. V lost 5 bases to trimming and J lost 0 bases, with 5 bases between them. This CDR3 contains 12 residues. Germline V CDR1 and CDR2: GTSNPN, SVGIG (reference sequence).

As concerns this clone: The CDR3 goes on 3 residues after the read ends, and that part is filled in from the germline J gene. V and J are TRBV5-1 and TRBJ1-5; D unresolved. CDR3 length: 14 residues. CDR1 SGHRS and CDR2 YFSETQ come from the germline V gene. The part of the CDR3 DNA that was read is TGCGCCAGCAGCTTGGCCGTACCCACAGATCCC. This gives the protein CASSLAVPTDP. The whole CDR3 protein reads CASSLAVPTDPQHF. Complete variable domain (other parts from reference TRBV5-1 and TRBJ1-5): KAGVTQTPRYLIKTRGQQVTLSCSPISGHRSVSWYQQTPGQGLQFLFEYFSETQRNKGNFPGRFSGRQFSNSRSEMNVSTLELGDSALYLCASSLAVPTDPQHFGDGTRLSIL.

Concerning this clone itself: The sequenced fragment ends 3 residues before the CDR3 boundary, so the rest is inferred from the germline J gene. The rearrangement joins TRBV19 to TRBJ1-3; 7 nucleotides match TRBD1. This CDR3 spans 15 amino acids. Germline loops: CDR1 LNHDA, CDR2 SQIVND (reference sequence). V shed 8 bases and J 3 bases; nucleotides not matched to a gene: 10. CDR3 in amino acids: CASSADRDSGNTIYF. The sequenced CDR3 bases are TGTGCCAGTTCCGCCGATCGGGACAGTGGAAACACC.

A note on this clone: The missing CDR3 end, 3 residues past where the read stops, is filled in from the germline J gene. The chain employs TRBV7-3 and TRBJ2-3, with a weak D call TRBD1 (5 bases). The CDR3 consists of 15 residues. V lost 0 bases, J lost 4 bases, and 11 bases lay in between. The germline CDR1 and CDR2 sequences are SGHTA and FQGTGA. The CDR3 sequence is CASSLTGDPSDTQYF. CDR3 DNA, as far as it was read: TGTGCCAGCAGCTTAACAGGGGATCCCTCAGATACG.

Comments on this clone: The observed sequence ends 3 residues before the CDR3 terminus, with the missing tail filled in from the germline J gene. The chain is built from TRBV7-2 and TRBJ2-7; weak D call: TRBD2 (5 bases). The CDR3 is 15 residues long. The germline V and J ends were trimmed by 2 bases and 2 bases, with 13 bases remaining between them. Germline lookup yields CDR1 SGHTA and CDR2 FQGNSA. Here the CDR3 reads CASSLQPSGAYEQYF. CDR3 DNA (partial): TGTGCCAGCAGCTTACAGCCCTCCGGGGCCTACGAG. The full variable domain, rest sourced from reference TRBV7-2 and TRBJ2-7, is GAGVSQSPSNKVTEKGKDVELRCDPISGHTALYWYRQSLGQGLEFLIYFQGNSAPDKSGLPSDRFSAERTGGSVSTLTIQRTQQEDSAVYLCASSLQPSGAYEQYFGPGTRLTVT.

Turning to this clone: The read ends 3 residues shy of where the CDR3 ends; the end is completed using the germline J gene. This chain uses TRBV18 with TRBJ2-5; D unclear. Trimming shortened V by 2 bases and J by 2 bases, and 6 bases separated the two germline ends. The CDR3 spans 13 residues. Germline V gene data show CDR1 as KGHSH and CDR2 as LQKENI. The CDR3 here is CASSPTAQETQYF. The DNA read from the CDR3 is TGTGCCAGCTCACCAACAGCACAAGAGACC.

CDR3 bases read: TGTGCCAGCAGCTTGTGGCCGTCCGGGACAGAA. It yields the protein CASSLWPSGTE. The complete CDR3 protein is CASSLWPSGTEAFF. This chain links TRBV7-2 with TRBJ1-1; TRBD1 is a possible D gene (6 bases). The read halts 3 residues ahead of the CDR3 end, with the missing end drawn from the germline J gene. The CDR3 covers 14 residues. From germline, CDR1 is SGHTA and CDR2 FQGNSA.

In regard to this clone: The read finishes 3 residues shy of the CDR3 end, and the germline J gene is used to complete it. This chain uses TRBV6-2 or TRBV6-3 with TRBJ2-7; no firm D call. Germline assignment: CDR1 MNHEY and CDR2 SVGEGT. The V end was cut by 4 bases, the J end by 3 bases, with 4 bases between. The CDR3 runs to 11 residues. CDR3 DNA (partial): TGTGCCAGCAGTTCCTTCTACGAG. Its protein is CASSSFYE. The entire CDR3 sequence reads CASSSFYEQYF.

Turning to this clone: The observed sequence ends 3 residues before the CDR3 terminus, with the missing tail filled in from the germline J gene. The chain recombines TRBV15 with TRBJ1-2; TRBD1 aligns across 7 bases. The germline gives CDR1 LNHNV, CDR2 YYDKDF (reference sequence). Losses at the gene ends were 0 bases for V and 7 bases for J; bases not matched to a gene: 11. CDR3 length: 16 amino acids. CDR3 sequence reads: CATSRDNGAGGSGYTF. The covered CDR3 bases are TGTGCCACCAGCAGAGATAATGGGGCAGGGGGTAGTGGC.

A word on this clone: The missing CDR3 end, 3 residues past where the read stops, is filled in from the germline J gene. This chain connects TRBV7-2 to TRBJ2-3, with a weak D call TRBD1 (5 bases). This CDR3 region has 13 residues. Germline V gives CDR1 SGHTA, CDR2 FQGNSA. CDR3 region: CASSTQVNQPQYF. CDR3 DNA (partial): TGTGCCAGCAGCACACAGGTGAATCAGCCG.

Concerning this clone: The read stops 3 residues short of the end of the CDR3; the missing end is completed from the germline J gene. The chain couples TRBV5-1 to TRBJ2-4; D not resolved. Trimming removed 0 bases at V and 1 base at J, with 11 bases between. The CDR3 is 16 amino acids. Germline V gene data show CDR1 as SGHRS and CDR2 as YFSETQ. The CDR3 sequence: CASSLELNGAKNIQYF. The sequenced CDR3 bases are TGCGCCAGCAGCTTGGAGCTAAACGGGGCCAAAAACATT.

About this clone: A junction end diverges from the germline sequence, so it may reflect a read error. The CDR3 end falls 3 residues outside the read, so it is completed with the germline J gene. The rearrangement joins TRBV4-2 to TRBJ2-2; no firm D call. Germline CDR1 LGHNA, CDR2 YNFKEQ. This CDR3 has 15 amino acids. The CDR3 DNA, read in part, is TGCGCCAGCAGCCAAGAATCTACGAACACCGGGGAG. Amino acids: CASSQESTNTGE. In full, the CDR3 reads CASSQESTNTGELFF.

Details on this clone: The read halts 3 residues ahead of the CDR3 end, with the missing end drawn from the germline J gene. The V and J genes are TRBV2 and TRBJ2-3; weak D call: TRBD2 (6 bases). The CDR3 is 12 amino acids. Germline loops: CDR1 SNHLY, CDR2 FYNNEI. CDR3 DNA (partial): TGTGCCAGTCTATGGGACTCTGGGACG. Translation: CASLWDSGT. The entire CDR3 protein is CASLWDSGTQYF.

Remarks on this clone: The CDR3 is cut off 3 residues early in the read; its end comes from the germline J gene. This chain uses TRBV20-1 with TRBJ2-7; the D gene is possibly TRBD1 (6 bases). Trimming removed 6 bases from V and 2 bases from J, with 17 bases in between. The CDR3 consists of 14 residues. Germline-derived CDR1 and CDR2 are DFQATT and SNEGSKA (reference sequence). The DNA read from the CDR3 is TGCAGTGCGAGCAGGACAGACAATACCTACGAG. It is translated as CSASRTDNTYE. The entire CDR3 protein reads CSASRTDNTYEQYF.

The CDR3 sequence: CASSRTTGTGVYNEQFF. Incomplete CDR3 DNA: TGTGCCAGTAGTAGGACCACCGGGACAGGGGTCTACAATGAG. The chain employs TRBV19 and TRBJ2-1, with 10 bases fitting TRBD1. The read comes to an end 3 residues before the CDR3 does, leaving the germline J gene to fill in the end. CDR3 length: 17 residues. The V gene end was trimmed by 4 bases and the J gene end by 3 bases; junction bases not matched to a gene: 9. The V gene's germline CDR1 is LNHDA and CDR2 SQIVND (reference sequence). The full variable domain, with the rest looked up from reference TRBV19 and TRBJ2-1, is DGGITQSPKYLFRKEGQNVTLSCEQNLNHDAMYWYRQDPGQGLRLIYYSQIVNDFQKGDIAEGYSVSREKKESFPLTVTSAQKNPTAFYLCASSRTTGTGVYNEQFFGPGTRLTVL.

Its frequency marks this clone as medium-sized. The observed sequence ends 3 residues before the CDR3 terminus, with the missing tail filled in from the germline J gene. The rearrangement uses TRBV28 and TRBJ2-7, with TRBD1 matching 7 bases. Trimming at V came to 5 bases and at J to 3 bases, leaving 10 bases not matched to a gene. This CDR3 has 15 amino acids. The germline V gene encodes CDR1 MDHEN and CDR2 SYDVKM. The CDR3 region is CASSHDRDRDYEQYF. Partial CDR3 DNA: TGTGCCAGCAGTCATGATCGGGACAGAGACTACGAG. Filled out from reference TRBV28 and TRBJ2-7, the complete variable domain reads DVKVTQSSRYLVKRTGEKVFLECVQDMDHENMFWYRQDPGLGLRLIYFSYDVKMKEKGDIPEGYSVSREKKERFSLILESASTNQTSMYLCASSHDRDRDYEQYFGPGTRLTVT.

Note on this clone: Read data end 3 residues before the CDR3 end; the end is taken from the germline J gene. The rearrangement joins TRBV18 to TRBJ1-2; weak D call: TRBD1 (5 bases). This CDR3 comprises 14 residues. In germline, CDR1 is KGHSH, CDR2 LQKENI. CDR3 DNA (partial): TGTGCCAGCTCCCGGGGGAGAAGCTCCTACGAC. Protein: CASSRGRSSYD. The full-length CDR3 reads as CASSRGRSSYDYTF. The complete variable domain, with remaining parts taken from reference TRBV18 and TRBJ1-2, reads NAGVMQNPRHLVRRRGQEARLRCSPMKGHSHVYWYRQLPEEGLKFMVYLQKENIIDESGMPKERFSAEFPKEGPSILRIQQVVRGDSAAYFCASSRGRSSYDYTFGSGTRLTVV.

In the case of this clone: Sequencing ends 3 residues short of the CDR3 end; the germline J gene provides the rest. The chain is built from TRBV2 and TRBJ2-1, with 8 positions matching TRBD2. CDR3 length: 17 residues. Germline trimming cut 8 bases from V and 0 bases from J; bases unmatched to any gene: 12. Germline CDR1 SNHLY, CDR2 FYNNEI. This CDR3 is CASVQSSSGSSYNEQFF. CDR3 DNA (partial): TGTGCCAGCGTCCAAAGTTCGAGCGGGAGCTCCTACAATGAG.

In the case of this clone: The CDR3 goes on 3 residues after the read ends, and that part is filled in from the germline J gene. This chain uses TRBV7-2 with TRBJ2-7; TRBD1 matches 9 bases. The germline V gene has CDR1 SGHTA and CDR2 FQGNSA. CDR3 length: 15 residues. Trimming cost V 3 bases and J 6 bases; bases outside gene matches: 9. CDR3 residues: CASSFDRGSVGEQYF. The DNA read from the CDR3 is TGTGCCAGCAGCTTCGACAGGGGGTCCGTTGGCGAG.

On this clone itself: The sequenced fragment ends 3 residues before the CDR3 boundary, so the rest is inferred from the germline J gene. V gene TRBV4-1 combines with J gene TRBJ2-7; 9 bases line up with TRBD1. Germline loops: CDR1 MGHRA, CDR2 YSYEKL. The ends lost 0 bases at V and 6 bases at J; junction bases unmatched: 9. The CDR3 spans 16 residues. Partial CDR3 DNA: TGCGCCAGCAGCCAAGATTTACAGGGGGCGCGTGGCGAG. Translating gives CASSQDLQGARGE. The complete CDR3 protein is CASSQDLQGARGEQYF.

Turning to this clone: The read stops 3 residues short of the end of the CDR3; the missing end is completed from the germline J gene. This chain uses TRBV5-1 with TRBJ2-5; 9 nucleotides match TRBD1. Germline assignment: CDR1 SGHRS and CDR2 YFSETQ. The CDR3 totals 14 residues. Trimming removed 3 bases from V and 3 bases from J; junction bases left unmatched: 3. The CDR3 bases that were read are TGCGCCAGCAGCTCCGGGACAGGGAAAGAGACC. It yields the protein CASSSGTGKET. In full, the CDR3 reads CASSSGTGKETQYF.

With regard to this clone: The read terminates 3 residues ahead of where the CDR3 ends, so the germline J gene completes it. This sequence joins TRBV30 and TRBJ1-2; a possible D gene is TRBD1 (6 bases). The CDR3 loop spans 13 amino acids. Germline V lookup: CDR1 GTSNPN, CDR2 SVGIG (reference sequence). Trimming took 5 bases from V and 5 from J, leaving 15 bases between them. Incomplete CDR3 DNA: TGTGCCTGGGCGCTGTGTAGGGGGTATGGC. It yields the protein CAWALCRGYG. The CDR3 in its entirety is CAWALCRGYGYTF.

Judged by frequency, this clone is medium-sized. The read comes to an end 3 residues before the CDR3 does, leaving the germline J gene to fill in the end. This chain joins TRBV5-1 and TRBJ2-5; tentative D call: TRBD2 (6 bases). V gave up 5 bases and J gave up 4 bases, with 12 bases separating them. The CDR3 is 13 residues long. CDR1 SGHRS and CDR2 YFSETQ come from the germline V gene. The covered CDR3 bases are TGCGCCAGCAGTTGGAGGGGCGGAGAGACC. Translation: CASSWRGGET. The whole CDR3 is CASSWRGGETQYF. Complete variable domain (other parts from reference TRBV5-1 and TRBJ2-5): KAGVTQTPRYLIKTRGQQVTLSCSPISGHRSVSWYQQTPGQGLQFLFEYFSETQRNKGNFPGRFSGRQFSNSRSEMNVSTLELGDSALYLCASSWRGGETQYFGPGTRLLVL.

A remark on this clone: Read sequence stops 3 residues before the CDR3 end, and the germline J gene provides the missing end. The genes are TRBV28 and TRBJ1-1; TRBD1 matches 7 bases. Per the germline V gene, CDR1 is MDHEN and CDR2 is SYDVKM. The ends lost 2 bases at V and 5 bases at J; junction bases unmatched: 5. This CDR3 contains 14 residues. The CDR3 DNA, read in part, is TGTGCCAGCAGTTTAGGACAGGCGAGTACTGAA. Translation: CASSLGQASTE. The full CDR3 protein is CASSLGQASTEAFF.

Points on this clone: The read gets to within 3 residues of the CDR3 end, and the germline J gene fills in the rest. The rearrangement uses TRBV7-2 and TRBJ1-5; 7 bases are a match to TRBD1. The CDR3 is 15 residues long. J lost 2 bases, V lost 7 bases, and 8 bases had no gene match. In germline, CDR1 is SGHTA, CDR2 FQGNSA. The CDR3 loop is CASTGQAFGNQPQHF. CDR3 DNA, as far as it was read: TGTGCCAGCACCGGACAGGCATTTGGCAATCAGCCC.

About this clone: The read gets to within 3 residues of the CDR3 end, and the germline J gene fills in the rest. The chain uses TRBV18 and TRBJ2-4; unclear D gene. The germline gives CDR1 KGHSH, CDR2 LQKENI. The CDR3 is 14 amino acids. Incomplete CDR3 DNA: TGTGCCAGCTCACCTAATACAGTCACCTATGGT. Translation: CASSPNTVTYG. The entire CDR3 reads CASSPNTVTYGQYF.

Regarding this clone: The read gets to within 3 residues of the CDR3 end, and the germline J gene fills in the rest. The rearrangement links TRBV7-9 to TRBJ1-2; no firm D call. Germline assignment: CDR1 SEHNR and CDR2 FQNEAQ (reference sequence). The CDR3 contains 14 residues. CDR3: CASSLMVPTDTYTF. CDR3 DNA, as far as it was read: TGTGCCAGCAGCTTAATGGTCCCCACAGATACC.

With regard to this clone: With the read ending 3 residues before the CDR3 end, the germline J gene is used to fill in that end. This chain links TRBV7-9 with TRBJ2-1, with 7 bases matching TRBD1. CDR1 and CDR2 from the germline V gene are SEHNR and FQNEAQ (reference sequence). The V segment lost 4 bases and the J segment 5 bases; nucleotides outside the gene matches: 8. CDR3 length: 15 residues. The CDR3 here is CASSSAGTANNEQFF. CDR3 DNA (partial): TGTGCCAGCAGCTCCGCCGGGACAGCCAACAATGAG.

On this clone: Read coverage stops 3 residues before the CDR3 terminus; the germline J gene supplies the remainder. This rearrangement joins TRBV19 to TRBJ1-5; 10 bases align to TRBD1. The junction had 4 bases not matched to a gene; V was cut back by 5 bases and J by 6 bases. Germline-derived CDR1 and CDR2 are LNHDA and SQIVND (reference sequence). There are 14 residues in the CDR3. The CDR3 reads CASSRTGGVQPQHF. The CDR3 DNA, read in part, is TGTGCCAGTAGTCGGACAGGGGGAGTTCAGCCC.